This TCR beta chain was retrieved from a study of CD4 T cells in relation to SARS-CoV-2 and coronaviruses. About the research overall: PBMCs were cultured with antigen for over nine days before TCR beta sequencing.

Germline CDR1 SGDLS, CDR2 YYNGEE. This CDR3 region has 15 residues. Unmatched junction bases numbered 6, after V lost 1 base and J lost 6 bases. On this clone: No antigen is known for it.

CD4+ T cells from unexposed donors were obtained before the COVID-19 pandemic (2011-2018). After about 11 days of culture, CD4+ T cells were isolated. Cells permitting, SARS-CoV-2 S/N and four cold-coronavirus spikes were tested on unexposed-donor CD4+ T cells. Generated by immunoSEQ multiplex PCR, the TCRdb table keeps only in-frame clones and is missing some. Here the sample spans under 25,000 clones, more than 60% being singletons. The source of this sequence is a human donor in good health. Sequencing was done on a sample of CD4+ T cells from PBMCs, cultured in vitro. The chain recombines TRBV9 with TRBJ2-1; the match to TRBD2 covers 8 bases. In DNA form, the CDR3 reads TGTGCCAGCAGCGTAAGCGGGAGTTTTGGCAATGAGCAGTTCTTC. The encoded protein is CASSVSGSFGNEQFF. The full variable domain, its missing parts supplied by reference TRBV9 and TRBJ2-1, is DSGVTQTPKHLITATGQRVTLRCSPRSGDLSVYWYQQSLDQGLQFLIQYYNGEERAKGNILERFSAQQFPDLHSELNLSSLELGDSALYFCASSVSGSFGNEQFFGPGTRLTVL.